This is a list of T cell receptor beta chains from one sample in a study of response to subunit inactivated influenza vaccine. TCRdb itself ran the RT-PCR reads through MiXCR, one entry per CDR3 protein. Of under 850,000 distinct CDR3 sequences listed, less than 20% are singletons. Sequencing used PBMCs from blood, obtained 5 days after vaccination. The receptors shown here come from a man aged 50 to 59 who received an inactivated influenza vaccine. CDR3s include the opening cysteine and the closing phenylalanine or tryptophan. D genes are given only for firm matches. Rows may omit the clone size; those that give it use once, few, many or a size class.

clone_size | j_call | v_call | d_call | cdr3_nt | cdr3_aa
- | TRBJ2-3 | TRBV20-1 | - | TGCAGTGCTAGAGAGCGGGCTAACGCAGATACGCAGTATTTT | CSARERANADTQYF
few | TRBJ2-3 | TRBV5-1 | TRBD2 | TGCGCCAGCAGCTTGCGGGGGGTCCGAGATACGCAGTATTTT | CASSLRGVRDTQYF
- | TRBJ2-3 | TRBV4-1 | - | TGCGCCAGCAGCCAGGATGCGGTGGGTACGCAGTATTTT | CASSQDAVGTQYF
- | TRBJ1-1 | TRBV29-1 | - | TGCAGCGGGGCCGGGACACTGAACACTGAAGCTTTCTTT | CSGAGTLNTEAFF
- | TRBJ1-2 | TRBV11-2 | - | TGTGCCAGCAGCTTAGGTTCGGGGGCATCTGGCTACACCTTC | CASSLGSGASGYTF
- | TRBJ2-7 | TRBV12-3/TRBV12-4 | TRBD1 | TGTGCCAGCAGAATGACAGGGACCACCGGGGAGCAGTACTTC | CASRMTGTTGEQYF
many | TRBJ2-1 | TRBV6-1 | - | TGTGCCAGCCTGGAGCGGGTCCGTGGTAATGAGCAGTTCTTC | CASLERVRGNEQFF
- | TRBJ2-5 | TRBV24-1 | TRBD2 | TGTGCCACCAGTGATTTGAAGAGGGGAGGGGAGACCCAGTACTTC | CATSDLKRGGETQYF
- | TRBJ2-7 | TRBV7-9 | - | TGTGCCAGTGCGGCGGACAGCTACGAGCAGTACTTC | CASAADSYEQYF
many | TRBJ2-5 | TRBV28 | - | TGTGCCAGCAACCAGTTCGGTGGGGAGACCCAGTACTTC | CASNQFGGETQYF
once | TRBJ1-2 | TRBV4-1 | - | TGCGCCAGCAGCCAAGCGGAAGGGACGTCCTATGGCTACACCTTC | CASSQAEGTSYGYTF
- | TRBJ1-1 | TRBV7-9 | - | TGTGCCAGCAGCTTAGCCACAAGGATGAACACTGAAGCTTTCTTT | CASSLATRMNTEAFF
few | TRBJ1-1 | TRBV7-2 | - | TGTGCCAGCAGCGCTATGGGCATGAACACTGAAGCTTTCTTT | CASSAMGMNTEAFF
- | TRBJ2-1 | TRBV5-1 | TRBD2 | TGCGCCAGCAGGACGGGACTAGCGGCCTACAATGAGCAGTTCTTC | CASRTGLAAYNEQFF
- | TRBJ2-2 | TRBV30 | - | TGTGCCTGGAGTGAGCAGCACACCGGGGAGCTGTTTTTT | CAWSEQHTGELFF
- | TRBJ2-3 | TRBV7-2 | - | TGTGCCAGCAGCCAACCTGGGACAAGCACAGATACGCAGTATTTT | CASSQPGTSTDTQYF
- | TRBJ2-7 | TRBV5-1 | - | TGCGCCAGCAGCTTGGCGGGTGGAGTACCCTCCTACGAGCAGTACTTC | CASSLAGGVPSYEQYF
few | TRBJ2-3 | TRBV24-1 | - | TGTGCCACCAAGGAAATCGGCACAGATACGCAGTATTTT | CATKEIGTDTQYF
few | TRBJ1-1 | TRBV20-1 | TRBD1 | TGCAGTGCTGCAGTGTGGAGGGACAGCCAACTCACTGAAGCTTTCTTT | CSAAVWRDSQLTEAFF
- | TRBJ2-7 | TRBV5-1 | - | TGCGCCAGCAGCTTACCTTTTGATCCCTACGAGCAGTACTTC | CASSLPFDPYEQYF
- | TRBJ1-2 | TRBV4-1 | - | TGCGCCAGCAGCCACGGACGACAGAACTATGGCTACACCTTC | CASSHGRQNYGYTF
- | TRBJ2-1 | TRBV6-5 | TRBD1 | TGTGCCAGCAGATTACAGGGGTCCTACAATGAGCAGTTCTTC | CASRLQGSYNEQFF
- | TRBJ2-2 | TRBV7-9 | - | TGTGCCAGCAGCTTAGCTCGGGGGTCGAACACCGGGGAGCTGTTTTTT | CASSLARGSNTGELFF
- | TRBJ2-1 | TRBV24-1 | TRBD2 | TGTGCCACCAGTGACGGGGGACTAGCGGGAGGGGATGAGCAGTTCTTC | CATSDGGLAGGDEQFF
- | TRBJ2-7 | TRBV27 | - | TGTGCCAGCAGTTTAACAGCGAGCCGGGAGCAGTACTTC | CASSLTASREQYF
- | TRBJ1-2 | TRBV2 | - | TGTGCCAGCATGGCAAACAAACTTCGGTATTCCTATGGCTACACCTTC | CASMANKLRYSYGYTF
few | TRBJ2-1 | TRBV7-9 | TRBD2 | TGTGCCAGCAGCCCCCAATCGGGACTAGCGCTTTACAATGAGCAGTTCTTC | CASSPQSGLALYNEQFF
- | TRBJ2-5 | TRBV4-3 | - | TGCGCCAGCAGCCAAGATAGAACCTCGGAGACCCAGTACTTC | CASSQDRTSETQYF
few | TRBJ2-2 | TRBV12-3/TRBV12-4 | - | TGTGCCAGCAGTTTGAGCGGAGCTACCGGGGAGCTGTTTTTT | CASSLSGATGELFF
- | TRBJ2-7 | TRBV11-1 | TRBD2 | TGTGCCAGCAGCTTCCCCCAGAAGGCGGGAGGTTGGGACTACGAGCAGTACTTC | CASSFPQKAGGWDYEQYF
- | TRBJ1-2 | TRBV20-1 | TRBD1 | TGCAGTGACAGGGACAGGGGGCTGGGAGGCTACACCTTC | CSDRDRGLGGYTF
few | TRBJ2-1 | TRBV6-2/TRBV6-3 | TRBD2 | TGTGCCAGCAGTTACTCGATCGGACTAGCTAACTCAGACAGCTCCTACAATGAGCAGTTCTTC | CASSYSIGLANSDSSYNEQFF
- | TRBJ2-2 | TRBV4-2 | - | TGTGCCAGCAGCCAAGATAGAGACAGGTCCGGGGAGCTGTTTTTT | CASSQDRDRSGELFF
few | TRBJ2-3 | TRBV5-1 | - | TGCGCCAGCAGCTTCCGGGGCCCCAGCACAGATACGCAGTATTTT | CASSFRGPSTDTQYF
few | TRBJ2-3 | TRBV6-5 | TRBD2 | TGTGCCAGCAGTTACTCGTCACTAAGCGGGGGGGATACGCAGTATTTT | CASSYSSLSGGDTQYF
- | TRBJ2-1 | TRBV15 | - | TGTGCCACCAGGGAAGGGAGGGGGGGGAGCTCCTACAATGAGCAGTTCTTC | CATREGRGGSSYNEQFF
- | TRBJ2-1 | TRBV5-1 | - | TGCGCCAGCAGCTTGGCCGAGCAGGGAAGGGGTGAGCAGTTCTTC | CASSLAEQGRGEQFF
few | TRBJ2-2 | TRBV12-3/TRBV12-4 | TRBD1 | TGTGCCAGCAGTTTTAGCTGGACAGGGGTCCCCGGGGAGCTGTTTTTT | CASSFSWTGVPGELFF
- | TRBJ2-5 | TRBV16 | - | TGTGCCAGCAGCCAATCACGAGAGACCCAGTACTTC | CASSQSRETQYF
- | TRBJ2-3 | TRBV27 | TRBD2 | TGTGCCAGCAGGTTGAGACTAGCGGCTGGCACAGATACGCAGTATTTT | CASRLRLAAGTDTQYF
few | TRBJ1-2 | TRBV12-3/TRBV12-4 | TRBD1 | TGTGCCAGCAGCACAGGGGGCGGCTATGGCTACACCTTC | CASSTGGGYGYTF
few | TRBJ2-7 | TRBV6-6 | TRBD1 | TGTGCCAGCAGCCCGGACAGGGCGTCCGAGCAGTACTTC | CASSPDRASEQYF
few | TRBJ1-1 | TRBV4-3 | - | TGCGCCAGCAGCCAGCGGCGGCAGAACACTGAAGCTTTCTTT | CASSQRRQNTEAFF
- | TRBJ2-5 | TRBV11-1 | TRBD2 | TGTGCCAGCAGCACGCACGCTAGCGGGGGCCGGGAGACCCAGTACTTC | CASSTHASGGRETQYF
many | TRBJ2-5 | TRBV12-3/TRBV12-4 | TRBD1 | TGTGCCAGCAGCACCGGGACAGGGGAGGAGACCCAGTACTTC | CASSTGTGEETQYF
- | TRBJ2-1 | TRBV7-2 | - | TGTGCCAGCAGCTTAGCAGCAGCGGCGGGTGAGCAGTTCTTC | CASSLAAAAGEQFF